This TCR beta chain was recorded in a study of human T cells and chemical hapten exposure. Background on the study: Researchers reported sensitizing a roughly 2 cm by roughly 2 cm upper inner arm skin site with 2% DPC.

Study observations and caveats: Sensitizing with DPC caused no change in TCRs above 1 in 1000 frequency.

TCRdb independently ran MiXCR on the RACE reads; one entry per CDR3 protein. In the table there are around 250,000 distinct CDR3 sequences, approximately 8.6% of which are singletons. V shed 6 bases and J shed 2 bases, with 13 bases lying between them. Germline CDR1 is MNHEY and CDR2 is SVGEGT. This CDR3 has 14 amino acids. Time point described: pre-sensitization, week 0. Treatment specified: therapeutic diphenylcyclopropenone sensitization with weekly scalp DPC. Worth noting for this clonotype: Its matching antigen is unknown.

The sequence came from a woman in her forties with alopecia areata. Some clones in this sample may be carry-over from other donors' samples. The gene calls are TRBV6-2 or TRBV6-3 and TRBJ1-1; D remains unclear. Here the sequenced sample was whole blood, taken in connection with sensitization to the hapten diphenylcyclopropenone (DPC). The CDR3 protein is CASSPFRANTEAFF. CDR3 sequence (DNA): TGTGCCAGCAGCCCTTTTAGGGCTAACACTGAAGCTTTCTTT.